This T cell receptor (beta chain) was identified in a study of T cell responses to AZD1222 COVID-19 vaccine. The CDR3 runs 19 residues. Germline-derived CDR1 and CDR2 are LNHDA and SQIVND (reference sequence). V lost 7 bases to trimming and J lost 2 bases, with 24 bases between them. With respect to this clone: The target antigen is unknown.

Assay: immunoSEQ multiplex PCR; the TCRdb copy retains only in-frame clones and omits some. The table records approximately 190,000 clones, approximately 91% of them present only once. Study-level results: At baseline, just six or seven AZD1222 recipients tested seropositive. There were mostly white British donors and more females than males, and clonal diversity was possibly underestimated.

This chain links TRBV19 with TRBJ2-6; D is perhaps TRBD2 (6 bases). The material sequenced was peripheral blood, taken on day 0 of AZD1222 vaccination. This clonotype originated in an adult in good health. CDR3 sequence (DNA): TGTGCCAGTAAGACCCATCATGGCGGGGAAGTCCCTGGGGCCAACGTCCTGACTTTC. It yields the protein CASKTHHGGEVPGANVLTF.